This T cell receptor beta chain came from a study of T-cell memory formation after mild COVID-19. As for the study in general: Most TCR clusters belonged to a single donor. Overall study findings and caveats: Mostly located in CM and EM were contracting CD4+ clones, with contracting CD8+ clones located in EMRA. Still unconfirmed is whether the second-wave clones peaking on day 37 recognized SARS-CoV-2.

A single record per CDR3 protein comes from TCRdb applying MiXCR to the 5' RACE reads. The sample lists hundreds of thousands of distinct CDR3 sequences; approximately 20% were seen once. CDR1 and CDR2 from the germline V gene are SQVTM and ANQGSEA. The CDR3 runs 13 residues. Trimming removed 7 bases from V and 2 bases from J, with 15 bases in between. Only a few counts were recorded for this clonotype. No antigen is known for it. The receptor was derived from an adult woman who had mild COVID-19 (a few samples of this study predate the infection). Cell type and time point are not known. Specimen: PBMCs or a T cell subset sorted from them (not recorded which). The chain is built from TRBV29-1 and TRBJ2-7; D perhaps matches TRBD1 (5 bases). The CDR3 sequence is CSARSGSTYEQYF. The CDR3 coding sequence is TGCAGCGCCCGATCAGGGTCGACCTACGAGCAGTACTTC.